This TCR beta chain is from a study of blood T cell repertoires in COVID-19. Study as a whole: Collection of acute and convalescent COVID-19 samples took place in the United States, Italy and Spain. T cells, B-cell-depleted T cells, or PBMCs supplied cDNA or gDNA.

Per the germline V gene, CDR1 is SGHVS and CDR2 is FQNEAQ. This CDR3 comprises 15 residues. The ends lost 5 bases at V and 5 bases at J; junction bases unmatched: 5. As handled by the study authors: Estimation of nucleated cell counts relied on the amplification of reference gene primers. Data came from immunoSEQ multiplex PCR; TCRdb stores just in-frame clones and leaves some out. V and J calls plus clone size are reproduced from that table; the DNA served to infer D and trimming. The sample contains about 270,000 clones, over 75% of which appear only once. The sample taken for sequencing was peripheral blood. This receptor was identified in a human donor in a cohort sampled during active COVID-19. This rearrangement joins TRBV7-8 to TRBJ1-5; 11 bases are shared with TRBD1. In nucleotides, the CDR3 is TGTGCCAGCAGCAAAGGGACAGGGGGAGATCAGCCCCAGCATTTT. Its protein is CASSKGTGGDQPQHF. Combining the CDR3 with reference TRBV7-8 and TRBJ1-5 gives the whole variable domain GAGVSQSPRYKVAKRGQDVALRCDPISGHVSLFWYQQALGQGPEFLTYFQNEAQLDKSGLPSDRFFAERPEGSVSTLKIQRTQQEDSAVYLCASSKGTGGDQPQHFGDGTRLSIL.